Listed here are 32 T cell receptor beta chains from one sample, sequenced in a study of long-term antiretroviral therapy in people with HIV. An immunoSEQ assay, version v3.0, was performed at survey level. Profiling relied on immunoSEQ multiplex PCR, and the TCRdb table lists in-frame clones only, not all of them. Of thousands of clones in the sample, over 75% were seen once. Sequencing was performed on unsorted PBMCs, taken 0.4 years before starting antiretroviral therapy. These receptors all come from a man aged 30 to 45 with HIV.

The chain couples TRBV6-6 to TRBJ2-7, with 12 bases aligning to TRBD1. Germline V lookup: CDR1 MNHNY, CDR2 SVGAGI (reference sequence). With 2 bases clipped from V and 5 bases from J, the junction kept 7 bases outside the gene matches. The CDR3 spans 16 residues. DNA of the CDR3: TGTGCCAGCAGTTACGGAACCGGGACAGGGGGCAACGAGCAGTACTTC. Protein product: CASSYGTGTGGNEQYF.

This clone has more than one count but fewer than ten. The chain couples TRBV19 to TRBJ1-1; possible D gene TRBD1, 6 bases. Deletions cut 3 bases from V and 3 bases from J, with 11 bases between. CDR3 length equals 14 residues. Germline V gives CDR1 LNHDA, CDR2 SQIVND (reference sequence). DNA for the CDR3: TGTGCCAGTAGTATGGGCCAGGGGTACACTGAAGCTTTCTTT. Translated: CASSMGQGYTEAFF.

The chain uses TRBV27 and TRBJ1-4; no firm D call. Germline V lookup: CDR1 MNHEY, CDR2 SMNVEV (reference sequence). This CDR3 comprises 14 residues. V was shortened by 8 bases and J by 4 bases, with 14 bases between the two germline ends. The CDR3 reads CASRRSGFNEKLFF. The CDR3 DNA reads as TGTGCCAGCCGCAGGTCTGGCTTTAATGAAAAACTGTTTTTT.

The J gene is TRBJ1-5, the V gene TRBV6-5; no firm D call. The V end was cut by 2 bases, the J end by 4 bases, with 6 bases between. The CDR3 spans 13 residues. Germline V gives CDR1 MNHEY, CDR2 SVGAGI. The CDR3 reads CASSYKGNQPQHF. In DNA form, the CDR3 reads TGTGCCAGCAGTTACAAAGGGAATCAGCCCCAGCATTTT.

The V and J genes are TRBV28 and TRBJ1-6, with 11 bases that match TRBD1. V dropped 5 bases and J dropped 6; count of bases not matched to a gene: 9. Germline V gene sequence: CDR1 MDHEN, CDR2 SYDVKM. The CDR3 covers 17 residues. CDR3 in amino acids: CASSTSPGQGGNSPLHF. As DNA, the CDR3 is TGTGCCAGCAGTACCTCGCCGGGACAGGGGGGTAATTCACCCCTCCACTTT. The whole variable domain, filled in from reference TRBV28 and TRBJ1-6, reads DVKVTQSSRYLVKRTGEKVFLECVQDMDHENMFWYRQDPGLGLRLIYFSYDVKMKEKGDIPEGYSVSREKKERFSLILESASTNQTSMYLCASSTSPGQGGNSPLHFGNGTRLTVT.

V is TRBV7-9 and J is TRBJ2-3; 10 nucleotides align to TRBD2. The germline CDR1 and CDR2 sequences are SEHNR and FQNEAQ (reference sequence). V lost 5 bases, J lost 5 bases, and 4 bases stayed unmatched. CDR3 length equals 14 residues. The CDR3 region is CASSRTSGGDTQYF. The CDR3 nucleotides read TGTGCCAGCAGCCGGACTAGCGGAGGAGATACGCAGTATTTT.

The chain links TRBV30 to TRBJ2-7; no reliable D call. V gave up 4 bases and J gave up 3 bases, with 7 bases separating them. Germline V gene lookup returns CDR1 GTSNPN and CDR2 SVGIG (reference sequence). This CDR3 comprises 11 residues. This chain's CDR3 is CAWIGDYEQYF. The CDR3 region has the DNA TGTGCCTGGATCGGCGACTACGAGCAGTACTTC.

This clone was seen a single time. V is TRBV25-1 and J is TRBJ2-5; D is ambiguous. Germline CDR1 MGHDK, CDR2 SYGVNS. CDR3 length: 15 residues. Deletions cut 3 bases from V and 5 bases from J, with 16 bases between. CDR3 nucleotides: TGTGCCAGCAGTGAGCTGAACATCCAGATGGAGACCCAGTACTTC. Translation: CASSELNIQMETQYF.

V is TRBV27 and J is TRBJ1-5, with D possibly TRBD1 on 6 matching bases. Trimming removed 4 bases from V and 0 bases from J, with 19 bases in between. The CDR3 length is 18 residues. CDR1 and CDR2 (germline): MNHEY, SMNVEV (reference sequence). CDR3 sequence: CASSYLITRQDSNQPQHF. CDR3 sequence (DNA): TGTGCCAGCAGTTACCTAATTACCCGACAGGATAGCAATCAGCCCCAGCATTTT.

The chain carries TRBV25-1 and TRBJ1-2; maybe TRBD1 (6 bases). The length of the CDR3 is 13 residues. The germline V and J ends were trimmed by 4 bases and 8 bases, with 14 bases remaining between them. Germline-derived CDR1 and CDR2 are MGHDK and SYGVNS. CDR3 sequence: CASSVGGAQGYTF. The CDR3 DNA reads as TGTGCCAGCAGTGTTGGGGGGGCGCAGGGCTACACCTTC.

The V call is TRBV7-9, the J call TRBJ2-7; 9 positions match TRBD2. J was trimmed by 3 bases and V by 1 base; bases with no gene match: 10. The CDR3 runs 17 residues. In germline, CDR1 is SEHNR, CDR2 FQNEAQ (reference sequence). CDR3 region: CASSLGPLAGGLYEQYF. CDR3 DNA sequence: TGTGCCAGCAGCTTAGGCCCCTTGGCGGGAGGGCTCTACGAGCAGTACTTC.

The gene calls are TRBV18 and TRBJ2-7; D is unclear. The CDR3 extends over 14 amino acids. V dropped 4 bases and J dropped 7 bases, with 17 bases sitting between them. Germline loops: CDR1 KGHSH, CDR2 LQKENI. The DNA of the CDR3 is TGTGCCAGCTCACTAGAACTGGGCCTCCGAGAGCAGTACTTC. Encoded protein: CASSLELGLREQYF.

V gene TRBV9 combines with J gene TRBJ2-7; D tentatively fits TRBD1 or TRBD2 (7 bases each). Germline lookup yields CDR1 SGDLS and CDR2 YYNGEE. V was cut by 3 bases and J by 7 bases, with 20 bases left in between. The CDR3 spans 15 residues. The chain's CDR3 is CASSASQGGSEEQYF. The CDR3 DNA reads TGTGCCAGCAGCGCCTCGCAGGGGGGGAGTGAAGAGCAGTACTTC. Filled out from reference TRBV9 and TRBJ2-7, the complete variable domain reads DSGVTQTPKHLITATGQRVTLRCSPRSGDLSVYWYQQSLDQGLQFLIQYYNGEERAKGNILERFSAQQFPDLHSELNLSSLELGDSALYFCASSASQGGSEEQYFGPGTRLTVT.

This chain joins TRBV6-5 and TRBJ2-5; a possible D gene is TRBD1 (5 bases). The CDR3 spans 13 residues. Trimming left V 0 bases short and J 14 bases short, with 16 bases between. Germline lookup yields CDR1 MNHEY and CDR2 SVGAGI. This CDR3 is CASSYSGQEQFYF. The CDR3 DNA follows: TGTGCCAGCAGTTACTCGGGGCAGGAACAATTTTACTTC.

This clone appeared a few times. The V and J genes are TRBV19 and TRBJ1-5, with TRBD1 as a possible D gene (5 bases). The V end was cut by 8 bases, the J end by 0 bases, with 11 bases between. The CDR3 contains 14 residues. Germline loops: CDR1 LNHDA, CDR2 SQIVND (reference sequence). The CDR3 region is CASWVTGSNQPQHF. The CDR3 DNA reads as TGTGCCAGTTGGGTTACAGGTAGCAATCAGCCCCAGCATTTT.

This clone was recorded only once. The chain couples TRBV7-3 to TRBJ1-5; a possible D gene is TRBD1 (5 bases). The CDR3 length is 13 residues. The V and J ends lost 0 bases and 5 bases respectively, with 5 bases between them. Germline CDR1 reads SGHTA; CDR2 reads FQGTGA. CDR3 amino acids: CASSLTGDQPQHF. The CDR3 nucleotides are TGTGCCAGCAGCTTAACGGGGGATCAGCCCCAGCATTTT.

The V and J genes are TRBV28 and TRBJ2-6, with a possible D match to TRBD1 (5 bases). CDR3 length equals 15 residues. The V and J ends lost 9 bases and 1 base respectively, with 13 bases between them. Per the germline V gene, CDR1 is MDHEN and CDR2 is SYDVKM. The CDR3 is CASGQVLSGANVLTF. The DNA of the CDR3 is TGTGCCAGTGGACAAGTCCTGTCTGGGGCCAACGTCCTGACTTTC.

This clone was recorded only once. This rearrangement joins TRBV6-6 to TRBJ1-1; D not resolved. Germline CDR1 reads MNHNY; CDR2 reads SVGAGI (reference sequence). V was shortened by 8 bases and J by 4 bases, with 14 bases between the two germline ends. The CDR3 sequence is 13 residues long. CDR3 region: CASVGAPTTEAFF. For the CDR3, the DNA is TGTGCCAGCGTAGGAGCCCCAACCACTGAAGCTTTCTTT.

This chain joins TRBV15 and TRBJ2-3; 10 bases are shared with TRBD1. CDR3 length equals 14 residues. Looked up from germline, CDR1 is LNHNV and CDR2 is YYDKDF (reference sequence). V trimming: 5 bases; J trimming: 5 bases; junction bases outside the gene matches: 4. The chain's CDR3 is CATSSRTGGDTQYF. The CDR3 nucleotides are TGTGCCACCAGCTCACGGACAGGGGGAGATACGCAGTATTTT.

Comment on this clone: Other nucleotide sequences from this sample produce the same CDR3. The V and J genes are TRBV5-6 and TRBJ1-1; D is possibly TRBD1 (6 bases). The length of the CDR3 is 12 residues. Deletions cut 1 base from V and 8 bases from J, with 9 bases between. The germline V gene encodes CDR1 SGHDT and CDR2 YYEEEE. The CDR3 region is CASSLRGGEAFF. The CDR3 nucleotides read TGTGCCAGCAGCTTGAGGGGGGGGGAAGCTTTCTTT.

The chain has TRBV30 and TRBJ2-1; 7 nucleotides align to TRBD2. Germline CDR1 reads GTSNPN; CDR2 reads SVGIG (reference sequence). The V segment lost 4 bases and the J segment 10 bases; nucleotides outside the gene matches: 7. The CDR3 extends over 12 amino acids. This CDR3 reads CAWTWEGGEQFF. CDR3 nucleotides: TGTGCCTGGACCTGGGAGGGTGGGGAGCAGTTCTTC.

The rearrangement uses TRBV5-6 and TRBJ2-7; the match to TRBD2 covers 11 bases. The germline CDR1 and CDR2 sequences are SGHDT and YYEEEE. This CDR3 has 17 amino acids. After removal of 0 bases from V and 4 bases from J, the junction contained 9 bases not matched to a gene. This chain's CDR3 is CASSLGDRRLAGYEQYF. CDR3 DNA: TGTGCCAGCAGCTTGGGGGACAGACGACTAGCGGGATACGAGCAGTACTTC.

The genes are TRBV7-9 and TRBJ2-1; unclear D gene. The germline CDR1 and CDR2 sequences are SEHNR and FQNEAQ (reference sequence). Trimming removed 7 bases from V and 7 bases from J, with 8 bases in between. This CDR3 has 11 amino acids. The DNA for the CDR3 is TGTGCCAGCACCATCAATAATGAGCAGTTCTTC. Translated, it gives CASTINNEQFF.

This rearrangement joins TRBV5-6 to TRBJ1-3; D is perhaps TRBD1 (5 bases). Trimming pared 2 bases from V and 2 bases from J, leaving 8 bases between. Per germline, CDR1 SGHDT and CDR2 YYEEEE. The length of the CDR3 is 14 residues. CDR3 DNA: TGTGCCAGCAGCTTTCGGGACCCTGGAAACACCATATATTTT. As protein: CASSFRDPGNTIYF.

This clone was picked up a small number of times. V is TRBV2 and J is TRBJ1-1, with D possibly being TRBD1 (5 bases). Per germline, CDR1 SNHLY and CDR2 FYNNEI. CDR3 size: 16 residues. Trimming removed 6 bases at V and 0 bases at J, with 17 bases between. CDR3 in amino acids: CASSFYYRSMNTEAFF. The DNA of the CDR3 is TGTGCCAGCAGCTTCTATTACAGGAGCATGAACACTGAAGCTTTCTTT.

The gene calls are TRBV5-4 and TRBJ1-2; tentatively, D is TRBD1 (5 bases). V lost 6 bases to trimming and J lost 7 bases, with 22 bases between them. Germline V gene data show CDR1 as SGHNT and CDR2 as YYREEE (reference sequence). The CDR3 runs to 15 residues. The CDR3 coding sequence is TGTGCCAGCAAACCGATGGGGCAGGGTACGGTTGGCTACACCTTC. The encoded protein is CASKPMGQGTVGYTF.

J is TRBJ2-2 and V is TRBV9; D not certain. The CDR3 contains 13 residues. V was pared by 0 bases and J by 4 bases, with 4 bases between. CDR1 is SGDLS and CDR2 is YYNGEE in the germline V gene. As DNA, the CDR3 is TGTGCCAGCAGCGTAGAAGGCACCGGGGAGCTGTTTTTT. Amino acid sequence: CASSVEGTGELFF. Complete variable domain (other parts from reference TRBV9 and TRBJ2-2): DSGVTQTPKHLITATGQRVTLRCSPRSGDLSVYWYQQSLDQGLQFLIQYYNGEERAKGNILERFSAQQFPDLHSELNLSSLELGDSALYFCASSVEGTGELFFGEGSRLTVL.

The chain recombines TRBV6-5 with TRBJ2-4, with 7 bases lining up with TRBD1. Germline V lookup: CDR1 MNHEY, CDR2 SVGAGI. CDR3 size: 12 residues. The V segment lost 9 bases and the J segment 7 bases; nucleotides outside the gene matches: 6. This chain's CDR3 is CASTGVGNIQYF. CDR3 DNA: TGTGCCAGTACAGGGGTAGGGAACATTCAGTACTTC.

This chain's CDR3 is CSVAPRGVNEQFF. Here the CDR3 DNA reads TGCAGCGTTGCACCCAGGGGAGTCAATGAGCAGTTCTTC. The V gene is TRBV29-1, the J gene TRBJ2-1; TRBD1 is a possible D gene (6 bases). CDR1 is SQVTM, CDR2 ANQGSEA, per germline. V was shortened by 4 bases and J by 6 bases, with 13 bases between the two germline ends. The CDR3 runs to 13 residues.

This chain joins TRBV4-1 and TRBJ1-2; no definite D call. CDR3 length: 15 amino acids. Per germline, CDR1 MGHRA and CDR2 YSYEKL. V was clipped by 7 bases and J by 0 bases, with 15 bases between them. Here the CDR3 reads CASTWSRRANYGYTF. CDR3 DNA: TGCGCCAGCACCTGGTCCAGACGCGCTAACTATGGCTACACCTTC.

The chain links TRBV30 to TRBJ1-1, with D tentatively TRBD1 (5 bases). This CDR3 is built from 14 residues. Trimming took 7 bases from V and 0 from J, leaving 15 bases between them. Germline V gene sequence: CDR1 GTSNPN, CDR2 SVGIG (reference sequence). The CDR3 DNA follows: TGTGCCTCAAGCCCGGGGGTTATGAACACTGAAGCTTTCTTT. It codes for CASSPGVMNTEAFF.

The DNA for the CDR3 is TGTGCCAGCAGTGAAGTCGGGGGCGAGCAGTACTTC. Translated, it gives CASSEVGGEQYF. The chain has TRBV2 and TRBJ2-7, with D perhaps matching TRBD2 (6 bases). Looked up from germline, CDR1 is SNHLY and CDR2 is FYNNEI. Deletions cut 1 base from V and 6 bases from J, with 7 bases between. This CDR3 has 12 amino acids.